This is a list of T cell receptor beta chains from one sample in a study of immune characterization of retroperitoneal liposarcoma. TCRdb passed the PCR reads through MiXCR, listing each CDR3 protein once. The sample shows several thousand distinct CDR3 sequences, about two fifths of them seen only once. The sequenced material came from tumor tissue. Every receptor here comes from a male donor with retroperitoneal liposarcoma. The CDR3 runs from the conserved cysteine through the conserved F or W.

TRBV6-1,CASGSSYEQFF
TRBV12-3/TRBV12-4,CASSLGLYSGGANEQYF
TRBV6-1,CASSGTRGPYEQYF
TRBV12-3/TRBV12-4,CASSLVVSGGAYNEQFF
TRBV12-3/TRBV12-4,CASSSVGLAGLFYTQYF
TRBV6-1,CASRRGRQGIFTDTQYF
TRBV5-1,CASSGLANYNEQFF
TRBV6-6,CASRLTVTAPTEQFF
TRBV10-2,CASSQQGRNTGELFF
TRBV6-1,CASSVIAGGYEQFF
TRBV27,CASRSGSSYNEQFF
TRBV6-6,CASSYDAGFGEQFF
TRBV11-3,CASSLPTGRTEQYF
TRBV6-1,CASSYYDTEGEQYF
TRBV6-1,CASKGQGGPGELFF
TRBV12-3/TRBV12-4,CASKGPAGENEQFF
TRBV6-1,CASNPSVRPTGYTF
TRBV6-1,CASRDYSTGHTYEQYF
TRBV6-6,CASSYSVVISSYEQYF
TRBV6-1,CASSEAGGLAGGNEQYF
TRBV6-6,CASSYSATRRTQYF
TRBV6-6,CASSYGPTGTQYF
TRBV6-1,CASSDTGTGDPYNEQYF
TRBV6-1,CASSFGGAGTGELFF
TRBV6-1,CASSLQATGYGYTF
TRBV6-4,CASSEAGGTDTQYF
TRBV7-6,CASSSAYNEQYF
TRBV6-1,CASSVQGAGANVLTF
TRBV12-3/TRBV12-4,CASSPTTSGRLYEQFF
TRBV10-2,CASRVAGGPHNEQFF
TRBV6-1,CASSIPGQGADEQFF
TRBV27,CASQGYGYNEQFF
TRBV4-1,CASSQDQESSSYNEQFF
TRBV6-1,CASRTSPYNEQFF
TRBV24-1,CATSDFARKDEQYF
TRBV6-1,CASRYRENTEAFF
TRBV6-5,CASSYYRDVGYTF
TRBV6-6,CASRSLREQFF
TRBV7-6,CASSLEGGSREQYF
TRBV6-1,CASSNNGGGRRNEQYF
TRBV6-1,CASSELAGADTQYF
TRBV7-6,CASSLTSGNTGNEQYF
TRBV11-3,CAIRGGGDEQYF
TRBV7-3,CASSLRYQVGDTQYF
TRBV7-3,CASSDTGTLYNEQFF
TRBV6-1,CASSETQTYGYTF
TRBV6-1,CASSEETSGIWEQFF
TRBV6-1,CASSLAGNTGELFF
TRBV27,CASSWREGWEQYF
TRBV7-2,CASSLGGGGANVLTF
TRBV6-1,CASSRQGPEQFF
TRBV27,CASGVQEQFF
TRBV11-2,CASSLAYGTTPGTQYF
TRBV6-1,CASTGYNEQFF
TRBV7-3,CASSLNRNTGELFF
TRBV7-9,CASSLRGISYEQYF
TRBV7-6,CASSLGGGGQITDTQYF
TRBV7-8,CASSRLAFQDTQYF
TRBV27,CASSPLRQARSGANVLTF